This T cell receptor (beta chain) comes out of a study of identical twins. V lost 2 bases and J lost 6, with 10 bases in between. The CDR3 length is 13 residues. Germline V gives CDR1 LGHNA, CDR2 YSLEER. TCRdb passed the 5' RACE reads through MiXCR, listing each CDR3 protein once. This sample has about 520,000 distinct CDR3 sequences, with around 20% found just once. This clonotype was detected only a few times. The same data also contributed to another study, on T cells expressing NK-cell markers.

The specimen was CD4+ T cells sorted from blood. The TCR sequence derives from a woman aged 18-30 years in good health. The chain employs TRBV4-3 and TRBJ1-2, with no clear D. The CDR3 spells CASSQTFLDGYTF. DNA of the CDR3: TGCGCCAGCAGCCAAACGTTCCTGGATGGCTACACCTTC.